The rows below give T cell receptor beta chains drawn from one sample of a study of T cells after yellow fever vaccination. TCRdb fed the 5' RACE reads into MiXCR, producing one record per CDR3 protein. Of a few hundred thousand distinct CDR3 sequences listed, 15% to 20% are singletons. This sample comprised PBMCs, obtained 15 days after the yellow fever booster vaccination. Source of these receptors: a man aged 25-40 years who received the YFV17D yellow fever vaccine. Both conserved end residues are part of each CDR3.

V gene | CDR3 protein
TRBV5-1 | CASSRGDELETQYF
TRBV5-4 | CASSRTGFYNEQFF
TRBV7-8 | CASSLLRLSTDTQYF
TRBV20-1 | CSARDLVTGAYEQYF
TRBV21-1 | CASKGTGHEQYF
TRBV28 | CATTVGTSMSNAQFF
TRBV7-2 | CASSLLSGRETQYF
TRBV19 | CATHSGRATDTQYF
TRBV5-1 | CASSLVTSGRIHQETQYF
TRBV12-3/TRBV12-4 | CASSTRDSNNEQFF
TRBV11-2 | CASKRRDTGELFF
TRBV30 | CAWSPSRTGSYNEQFF
TRBV7-2 | CASSFIGGTEVTDTQYF
TRBV19 | CASRRSENGYTF
TRBV5-4 | CASSPSGRTHEQYF
TRBV29-1 | CSVAVSEAFF
TRBV7-6 | CASSFQTGFTDTQYF
TRBV24-1 | CATPKGQATTGELFF
TRBV20-1 | CSAHIRDRGINEQYF
TRBV6-2/TRBV6-3 | CASRLQGGGQPQHF
TRBV5-4 | CASSVATSGSRNEQFF
TRBV28 | CASSWSTYGYTF
TRBV28 | CASRESYDEQYF
TRBV10-3 | CAISESGGTEAFF
TRBV20-1 | CSAHGTAHTGDNQPQHF
TRBV6-4 | CASRNLASNEQFF
TRBV6-2/TRBV6-3 | CASNRRDNKKGQYF
TRBV29-1 | CSVEGESADTQYF
TRBV29-1 | CSVGAQYNEQFF
TRBV20-1 | CSARDGARGRYEQYF
TRBV7-2 | CASSLIARVGWADTQYF
TRBV7-2 | CASIKTSGPYEQYF
TRBV20-1 | CSARSGEITNEQFF
TRBV4-3 | CASSQGRAGELFF
TRBV10-3 | CAISETMGLAGGGLFF
TRBV20-1 | CSARDPPLIGGAQETQYF
TRBV6-2/TRBV6-3 | CASSYSETDLYGYTF
TRBV6-7 | CARDSERGEKLFF
TRBV27 | CASGARGPSYNEQFF
TRBV2 | CASIGVGETQYF
TRBV6-1 | CASSVVAGGRNEQFF
TRBV7-8 | CASSPTRESSYEQYF
TRBV7-2 | CASSLGGSNGELFF